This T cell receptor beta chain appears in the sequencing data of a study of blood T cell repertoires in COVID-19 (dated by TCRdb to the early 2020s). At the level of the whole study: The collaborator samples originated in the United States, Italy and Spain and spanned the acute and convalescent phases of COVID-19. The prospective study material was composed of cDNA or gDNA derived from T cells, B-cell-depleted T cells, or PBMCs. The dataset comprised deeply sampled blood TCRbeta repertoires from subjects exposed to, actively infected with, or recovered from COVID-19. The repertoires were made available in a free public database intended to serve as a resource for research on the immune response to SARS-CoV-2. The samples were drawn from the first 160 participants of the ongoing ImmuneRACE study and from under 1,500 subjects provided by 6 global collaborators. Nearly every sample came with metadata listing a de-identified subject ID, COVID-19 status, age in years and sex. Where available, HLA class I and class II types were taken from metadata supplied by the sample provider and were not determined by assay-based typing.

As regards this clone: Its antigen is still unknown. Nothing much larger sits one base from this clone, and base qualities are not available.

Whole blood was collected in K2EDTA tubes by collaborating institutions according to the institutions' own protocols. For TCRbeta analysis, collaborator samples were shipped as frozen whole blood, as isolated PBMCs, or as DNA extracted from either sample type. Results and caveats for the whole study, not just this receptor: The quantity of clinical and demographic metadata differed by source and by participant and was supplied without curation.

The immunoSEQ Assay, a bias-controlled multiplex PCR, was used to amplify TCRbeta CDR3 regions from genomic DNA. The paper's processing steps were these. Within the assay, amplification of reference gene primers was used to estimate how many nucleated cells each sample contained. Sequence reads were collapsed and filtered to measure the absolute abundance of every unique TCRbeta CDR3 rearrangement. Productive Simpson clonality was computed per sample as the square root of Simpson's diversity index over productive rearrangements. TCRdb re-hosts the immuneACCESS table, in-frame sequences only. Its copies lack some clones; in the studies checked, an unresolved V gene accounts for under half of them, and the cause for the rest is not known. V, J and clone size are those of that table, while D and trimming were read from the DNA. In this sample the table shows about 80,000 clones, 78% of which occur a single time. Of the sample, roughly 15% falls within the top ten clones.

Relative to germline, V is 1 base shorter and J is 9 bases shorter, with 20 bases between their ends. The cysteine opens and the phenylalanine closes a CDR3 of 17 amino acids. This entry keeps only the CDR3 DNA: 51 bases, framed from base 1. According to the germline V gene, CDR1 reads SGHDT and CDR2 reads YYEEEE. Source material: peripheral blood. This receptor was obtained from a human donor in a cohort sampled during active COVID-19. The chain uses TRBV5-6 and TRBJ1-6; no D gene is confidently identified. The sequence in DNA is TGTGCCAGCAGCTTGAATGTCTACTCGGGGAATTTTTCACCCCTCCACTTT. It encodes CASSLNVYSGNFSPLHF.